The sequence of this T cell receptor (beta chain) was determined in a study of T-cell memory formation after mild COVID-19. This clonotype has a count of ten or more. Employing constant-segment primers, 5'RACE generated TCR alpha and TCR beta cDNA libraries bearing sample barcodes and UMIs. TCRdb used MiXCR to reprocess the 5' RACE reads, holding one entry per CDR3 protein. The repertoire holds roughly 560,000 distinct CDR3 sequences, with over 20% as singletons. The CDR3 has 15 residues. In germline, CDR1 is SGDLS, CDR2 YYNGEE. Germline trimming cut 4 bases from V and 7 bases from J; bases unmatched to any gene: 8.

This clonotype was obtained from an adult woman who had mild COVID-19 (a few samples of this study predate the infection). Cell type and time point are not known. Input material: PBMCs or a T cell subset sorted from them (not recorded which). The rearrangement joins TRBV9 to TRBJ1-6; TRBD1 matches 7 bases. CDR3 residues: CASSPQTGLNSPLHF. CDR3 nucleotide sequence: TGTGCCAGCAGCCCCCAGACAGGGTTGAATTCACCCCTCCACTTT.